Below, 15 T cell receptor beta chains from the same sample are listed, as sequenced in a study of a mutant IDH1 vaccine in newly diagnosed glioma. Some clones are missing from TCRdb's copy, which holds only in-frame ones; the method was immunoSEQ multiplex PCR. The sample shows 59,000 or so clones, around 92% of them seen only once. As for time point: baseline, week 1 (first vaccination visit). Sample treatment: pre-vaccination baseline after standard-of-care therapy. The specimen was PBMCs, collected from a glioma patient treated with radiotherapy, temozolomide or both. The receptors were sampled from a man aged 50-60 years with glioma.

DNA for the CDR3: TGTGCCAGCAGCTTAGAACCGGGACCCTCATATTTT. This gives the protein CASSLEPGPSYF. The gene calls are TRBV7-2 and TRBJ1-3; D might be TRBD1 (5 bases). The V and J ends lost 1 base and 15 bases respectively, with 13 bases between them. Germline values: CDR1 SGHTA, CDR2 FQGNSA. The CDR3 spans 12 residues. The full variable domain, with the rest looked up from reference TRBV7-2 and TRBJ1-3, is GAGVSQSPSNKVTEKGKDVELRCDPISGHTALYWYRQSLGQGLEFLIYFQGNSAPDKSGLPSDRFSAERTGGSVSTLTIQRTQQEDSAVYLCASSLEPGPSYFGEGSWLTVV.

The J gene is TRBJ1-5, the V gene TRBV2; D ambiguous. V lost 3 bases and J lost 7, with 10 bases in between. The CDR3 contains 13 residues. Germline lookup yields CDR1 SNHLY and CDR2 FYNNEI. CDR3 sequence (DNA): TGTGCCAGCAGTGAGCAGGAGGACCAGCCCCAGCATTTT. Residues: CASSEQEDQPQHF.

This chain connects TRBV2 to TRBJ1-5; D is possibly TRBD1 (5 bases). Trimming removed 1 base from V and 3 bases from J, with 7 bases in between. Germline CDR1 is SNHLY and CDR2 is FYNNEI. The CDR3 extends over 14 amino acids. CDR3 in amino acids: CASSEGGTNQPQHF. The CDR3 DNA reads TGTGCCAGCAGTGAAGGTGGGACCAATCAGCCCCAGCATTTT.

The chain is built from TRBV7-9 and TRBJ2-7, with D uncertain. Germline V lookup: CDR1 SEHNR, CDR2 FQNEAQ (reference sequence). V lost 1 base and J 3 bases, leaving 4 bases between the germline ends. CDR3 length: 12 amino acids. DNA of the CDR3: TGTGCCAGCAGCTTAGACCTCTACGAGCAGTACTTC. Translated: CASSLDLYEQYF.

This sequence joins TRBV4-1 and TRBJ2-5; the match to TRBD2 covers 8 bases. Unmatched junction bases numbered 11, after V lost 4 bases and J lost 4 bases. CDR3 length: 16 residues. The germline CDR1 and CDR2 sequences are MGHRA and YSYEKL. The DNA of the CDR3 is TGCGCCAGCAGCCCCCGGGGCAGCGGGGGATCAGAGACCCAGTACTTC. It encodes CASSPRGSGGSETQYF.

V and J are TRBV21-1 and TRBJ1-6; the tabulated D call, TRBD1, remains unverified against the DNA. TRBV21-1 is an annotated pseudogene. CDR3 length equals 15 residues. CDR3 in amino acids: CASSKRRGPDSPLHF. Written as DNA, the CDR3 is TGTGCCAGCAGCAAAAGGAGGGGGCCCGATTCACCCCTCCACTTT.

The rearrangement joins TRBV30 to TRBJ1-4, with D possibly being TRBD1 (6 bases). Per the germline V gene, CDR1 is GTSNPN and CDR2 is SVGIG (reference sequence). The CDR3 runs to 14 residues. V was cut by 5 bases and J by 6 bases, with 16 bases left in between. CDR3 nucleotides: TGTGCCTGGCACCCGGGGGGCTTCGATGAAAAACTGTTTTTT. Translated: CAWHPGGFDEKLFF.

This clone was seen just once. The CDR3, as DNA: TGTGCCAGCAGTCCTGATTATCGGGGCCCCTATAATTCACCCCTCCACTTT. It encodes CASSPDYRGPYNSPLHF. The gene calls are TRBV27 and TRBJ1-6; possible D gene TRBD1, 5 bases. V dropped 5 bases and J dropped 2 bases, with 16 bases sitting between them. Per germline, CDR1 MNHEY and CDR2 SMNVEV (reference sequence). The CDR3 contains 17 residues.

The chain carries TRBV6-5 and TRBJ2-5; D may be TRBD2 (5 bases). The V end was cut by 4 bases, the J end by 1 base, with 7 bases between. CDR3 length: 13 residues. Looked up from germline, CDR1 is MNHEY and CDR2 is SVGAGI. The CDR3 nucleotides read TGTGCCAGCAGTTCCGGGGTCCAAGAGACCCAGTACTTC. It codes for CASSSGVQETQYF.

This clone has only one observation. This chain connects TRBV7-2 to TRBJ1-4, with D tentatively TRBD1 (5 bases). Trimming took off 2 bases at V and 3 bases at J, with 10 bases between the two ends. The V gene's germline CDR1 is SGHTA and CDR2 FQGNSA. This CDR3 is built from 15 residues. Here the CDR3 reads CASSLFGAANEKLFF. The DNA of the CDR3 is TGTGCCAGCAGCTTATTTGGGGCAGCTAATGAAAAACTGTTTTTT.

This clone is a singleton in its sample. The chain recombines TRBV9 with TRBJ2-1; no clear D gene. Germline assignment: CDR1 SGDLS and CDR2 YYNGEE. The CDR3 is 15 residues long. V dropped 3 bases and J dropped 8 bases, with 18 bases sitting between them. This CDR3 reads CASSGGAWSNDEQFF. DNA for the CDR3: TGTGCCAGCAGCGGAGGAGCCTGGTCTAACGATGAGCAGTTCTTC. The complete variable domain, with remaining parts taken from reference TRBV9 and TRBJ2-1, reads DSGVTQTPKHLITATGQRVTLRCSPRSGDLSVYWYQQSLDQGLQFLIQYYNGEERAKGNILERFSAQQFPDLHSELNLSSLELGDSALYFCASSGGAWSNDEQFFGPGTRLTVL.

The chain couples TRBV7-9 to TRBJ2-2; D is ambiguous. The CDR3 runs 12 residues. V was clipped by 5 bases and J by 3 bases, with 4 bases between them. The germline V gene has CDR1 SEHNR and CDR2 FQNEAQ (reference sequence). The CDR3, as DNA: TGTGCCAGCAGCCGGGACACCGGGGAGCTGTTTTTT. It translates to CASSRDTGELFF.

The chain employs TRBV11-1 and TRBJ2-7, with D uncertain. Trimming cost V 4 bases and J 4 bases, with 20 bases left between them. Germline CDR1 and CDR2: SGHAT and FQDESV (reference sequence). The CDR3 contains 16 residues. The CDR3 here is CASSSAPLRAPYEQYF. CDR3 in DNA: TGTGCCAGCAGCTCCGCACCCCTAAGGGCCCCATACGAGCAGTACTTC.

This sequence joins TRBV10-3 and TRBJ2-7; D is possibly TRBD2 (6 bases). CDR1 and CDR2 (germline): ENHRY, SYGVKD. The V and J ends lost 6 bases and 2 bases respectively, with 17 bases between them. This CDR3 contains 15 residues. The CDR3 is CAIRIGREPTYEQYF. CDR3 DNA sequence: TGTGCCATCAGAATCGGGCGGGAACCTACCTACGAGCAGTACTTC.

The chain recombines TRBV20-1 with TRBJ1-1; D is unclear. Trimming cost V 3 bases and J 4 bases, with 6 bases left between them. CDR3 length: 11 amino acids. CDR1 and CDR2 (germline): DFQATT, SNEGSKA (reference sequence). In DNA form, the CDR3 reads TGCAGTGCTAGTACCCGCACTGAAGCTTTCTTT. Translation: CSASTRTEAFF.